What follows describes a single T cell receptor beta chain. Its antigen remains unknown. These data belong to a study of cytomegalovirus exposure and HLA in healthy donors. Study outcomes and limitations: Sequencing likely produced, as an artifact, a cluster of highly shared sequence variants. TCR beta V- and J-gene trimming was later associated with a missense DCLRE1C variant. Most TCR beta V segments were productive about 90% or about 30% of the time in an earlier analysis. TCR association rates varied by HLA locus in a later analysis, with DRB1 highest and HLA-C lowest.

PCR amplification relied on 60 Vbeta primers (plus 13 Jbeta primers). Generated by immunoSEQ multiplex PCR, the TCRdb table keeps only in-frame clones and is missing some. This table holds fewer than 150,000 clones, approximately 75% found once. Per germline, CDR1 GTSNPN and CDR2 SVGIG (reference sequence). V was shortened by 5 bases and J by 0 bases, with 11 bases between the two germline ends. CDR3 size: 14 residues. The source material was PBMCs. The chain has TRBV30 and TRBJ1-3; D unresolved. This TCR derives from a man over 45 in good health and CMV-seropositive. This CDR3 is CAWGASSSGNTIYF. CDR3 in DNA: TGTGCCTGGGGAGCCAGCAGCTCTGGAAACACCATATATTTT.